Presented here are 11 T cell receptor beta chains from one specimen sequenced in a study of graft-versus-host responses after intestinal transplantation. Some clones are missing from TCRdb's copy, which holds only in-frame ones; the method was immunoSEQ multiplex PCR. The data hold more than 100,000 clones, with around 95% observed a single time. Antigens for these TCRs are unknown. Sample: unstimulated CD8+ T cells sorted from spleen or lymph node cells, taken before intestinal transplant. These receptors all stem from a human donor who received an intestinal transplant.

The rearrangement uses TRBV2 and TRBJ2-1; 9 positions match TRBD1. Germline values: CDR1 SNHLY, CDR2 FYNNEI. The CDR3 is 14 amino acids. Trimming cost V 4 bases and J 2 bases; bases outside gene matches: 0. CDR3 DNA sequence: TGTGCCAGCAGTGGGACAGGGGCCTACAATGAGCAGTTCTTC. Translation: CASSGTGAYNEQFF. The entire variable domain, with the rest obtained from reference TRBV2 and TRBJ2-1, is as follows: EPEVTQTPSHQVTQMGQEVILRCVPISNHLYFYWYRQILGQKVEFLVSFYNNEISEKSEIFDDQFSVERPDGSNFTLKIRSTKLEDSAMYFCASSGTGAYNEQFFGPGTRLTVL.

The genes are TRBV28 and TRBJ2-7, with a tentative D call TRBD1 (5 bases). Germline CDR1 is MDHEN and CDR2 is SYDVKM. The CDR3 extends over 14 amino acids. V gave up 4 bases and J gave up 1 base, with 11 bases separating them. This CDR3 reads CASSSNRISYEQYF. CDR3 DNA sequence: TGTGCCAGCAGTTCCAACAGGATTTCCTACGAGCAGTACTTC.

The chain recombines TRBV4-1 with TRBJ2-7, with D unclear. The germline CDR1 and CDR2 sequences are MGHRA and YSYEKL. Between the trimmed V and J ends, which lost 6 bases and 4 bases, there was a span of 10 bases. CDR3 length: 12 residues. The CDR3 reads CASSSTSYEQYF. In DNA, the CDR3 is TGCGCCAGCAGTTCCACTTCGTACGAGCAGTACTTC.

The chain joins TRBV6-5 to TRBJ1-4; D ambiguous. Trimming left V 2 bases short and J 7 bases short, with 14 bases between. This CDR3 is built from 15 residues. CDR1 MNHEY and CDR2 SVGAGI come from the germline V gene. The CDR3 here is CASSYRDGKGEKLFF. The CDR3 coding sequence is TGTGCCAGCAGTTACAGGGATGGTAAAGGTGAAAAACTGTTTTTT.

This chain links TRBV5-4 with TRBJ2-1; no definite D call. Trimming cost V 0 bases and J 0 bases, with 4 bases left between them. CDR3 size: 14 residues. Germline loops: CDR1 SGHNT, CDR2 YYREEE (reference sequence). CDR3 DNA: TGTGCCAGCAGCTTGGGGGGCTCCTACAATGAGCAGTTCTTC. This gives the protein CASSLGGSYNEQFF.

CDR3 sequence reads: CAWSTRGGREKLFF. CDR3 nucleotide sequence: TGTGCCTGGAGTACCCGAGGGGGTAGGGAAAAACTGTTTTTT. The V call is TRBV30, the J call TRBJ1-4, with D perhaps matching TRBD1 (6 bases). Between the trimmed V and J ends, which lost 2 bases and 8 bases, there was a span of 15 bases. CDR1 GTSNPN and CDR2 SVGIG come from the germline V gene (reference sequence). The CDR3 spans 14 residues.

The V gene is TRBV4-3, the J gene TRBJ2-5; D gene ambiguous. This CDR3 is built from 14 residues. Germline V gene lookup returns CDR1 LGHNA and CDR2 YSLEER. The ends were cut back, 1 base at V and 1 base at J, with 7 bases in the middle. The DNA of the CDR3 is TGCGCCAGCAGCCAAGCTAGGCGCCAAGAGACCCAGTACTTC. It is translated as CASSQARRQETQYF.

The chain recombines TRBV4-1 with TRBJ1-3; D is uncertain. CDR1 MGHRA and CDR2 YSYEKL come from the germline V gene. V lost 0 bases to trimming and J lost 0 bases, with 9 bases between them. CDR3 length: 16 amino acids. The CDR3 sequence is CASSQDREFSGNTIYF. The CDR3 DNA follows: TGCGCCAGCAGCCAAGATCGGGAATTCTCTGGAAACACCATATATTTT.

The chain couples TRBV15 to TRBJ2-3, with D perhaps assigned TRBD1 or TRBD2 (6 bases each). The V end was cut by 4 bases, the J end by 5 bases, with 16 bases between. The CDR3 consists of 15 residues. CDR1 and CDR2 (germline): LNHNV, YYDKDF (reference sequence). The CDR3 DNA sequence: TGTGCCACCAGCAACAGGGACCGGCGGGAAGATACGCAGTATTTT. It translates to CATSNRDRREDTQYF.

The chain employs TRBV30 and TRBJ2-3; maybe TRBD1 (6 bases). Germline V gene data show CDR1 as GTSNPN and CDR2 as SVGIG (reference sequence). The CDR3 runs to 14 residues. V was pared by 4 bases and J by 6 bases, with 17 bases between. CDR3 in DNA: TGTGCCTGGACCCTAGTGGGGGCAGGGGATACGCAGTATTTT. The encoded protein is CAWTLVGAGDTQYF.

The gene calls are TRBV7-9 and TRBJ2-7; the D gene is possibly TRBD1 (6 bases). Germline CDR1 reads SEHNR; CDR2 reads FQNEAQ (reference sequence). Trimming pared 5 bases from V and 0 bases from J, leaving 20 bases between. This CDR3 has 17 residues. The CDR3 spells CASSPRSDRKSSYEQYF. The CDR3 DNA follows: TGTGCCAGCAGCCCCAGGAGCGACAGGAAAAGCTCCTACGAGCAGTACTTC.